The 9 T cell receptor beta chains given below trace back to one sample, sequenced in a study of vaccination and CD4 T cells after COVID-19. These receptors' antigens are unknown. Treatment reported: approximately 9-day PBMC culture with coronavirus spike peptide pools or control peptides (ViraFEST assay). Oncomine TCR Beta short-read sequencing was applied to DNA from cultured CD4+ T cells. Using its own MiXCR run on the PCR reads, TCRdb lists one record per CDR3 protein. Of about 14,000 distinct CDR3 sequences listed, around a third are singletons. The input for sequencing was CD4+ T cells from blood, cultured in vitro, taken after SARS-CoV-2 vaccination. Receptors were obtained from a human donor who had recovered from COVID-19.

This clonotype showed up just a few times. The genes are TRBV11-3 and TRBJ2-1; D remains ambiguous. Germline V gene data show CDR1 as SGHNT and CDR2 as YENEEA. With 4 bases removed from V and 9 bases from J, the gap between germline ends came to 10 bases. The CDR3 sequence is 12 residues long. The CDR3: CASSYYSSEQFF. The CDR3 DNA sequence: TGTGCCAGCAGCTACTATAGTAGTGAGCAGTTCTTC.

This clonotype was detected a few times. The rearrangement uses TRBV20-1 and TRBJ1-6; the match to TRBD1 covers 7 bases. The CDR3 runs to 16 residues. CDR1 and CDR2 from the germline V gene are DFQATT and SNEGSKA (reference sequence). V lost 5 bases to trimming and J lost 0 bases; unmatched junction nucleotides: 7. The DNA for the CDR3 is TGCAGTGCTCGCAGGGGGAAGGGCTCCTATAATTCACCCCTCCACTTT. As protein: CSARRGKGSYNSPLHF.

This clonotype was found a few times. The chain couples TRBV20-1 to TRBJ1-2; tentative D call: TRBD1 (5 bases). CDR1 DFQATT and CDR2 SNEGSKA come from the germline V gene (reference sequence). V lost 0 bases, J lost 6 bases, and 14 bases lay in between. CDR3 length: 14 amino acids. CDR3 sequence: CSARDWRRGHGYTF. The CDR3, as DNA: TGCAGTGCTAGAGATTGGAGAAGGGGCCATGGCTACACCTTC.

The gene calls are TRBV18 and TRBJ1-1; TRBD1 agrees at 8 bases. In germline, CDR1 is KGHSH, CDR2 LQKENI. Germline trimming cut 3 bases from V and 5 bases from J; bases unmatched to any gene: 2. The CDR3 length is 13 residues. The CDR3 loop reads CASSPQGATEAFF. CDR3 sequence (DNA): TGTGCCAGCTCACCTCAGGGGGCGACTGAAGCTTTCTTT.

This clonotype was seen a handful of times. The CDR3 DNA sequence: TGTGCCAGCTGGACAGGGGGATTGATCGCTTTCTTT. Protein sequence: CASWTGGLIAFF. The chain carries TRBV12-3 or TRBV12-4 and TRBJ1-1; 10 nucleotides match TRBD1. This CDR3 region has 12 residues. The V segment lost 8 bases and the J segment 11 bases; nucleotides outside the gene matches: 8.

A few counts support this clonotype. The chain couples TRBV6-2 or TRBV6-3 to TRBJ1-1, with 8 bases fitting TRBD1. Trimming at V came to 0 bases and at J to 5 bases, leaving 8 bases not matched to a gene. CDR1 is MNHEY and CDR2 is SVGEGT in the germline V gene. The CDR3 covers 16 residues. Written as DNA, the CDR3 is TGTGCCAGCAGTTACTCCGACAGGGGAGGCAGGACTGAAGCTTTCTTT. Translating gives CASSYSDRGGRTEAFF.

The gene calls are TRBV20-1 and TRBJ1-5; a possible D gene is TRBD1 (5 bases). V shed 2 bases and J shed 3 bases, with 26 bases lying between them. CDR3 size: 19 residues. The germline V gene has CDR1 DFQATT and CDR2 SNEGSKA (reference sequence). The CDR3 here is CSARPPRGREVGSNQPQHF. The CDR3 coding sequence is TGCAGTGCTAGACCCCCCCGGGGCAGGGAGGTGGGATCCAATCAGCCCCAGCATTTT.

This clonotype was seen only a few times. This chain joins TRBV19 and TRBJ1-5; 7 bases align to TRBD1. In germline, CDR1 is LNHDA, CDR2 SQIVND (reference sequence). This CDR3 has 15 residues. V shed 7 bases, J shed 2 bases, and the junction held 8 bases outside the gene matches. The CDR3 loop reads CASTFRQGGNQPQHF. For the CDR3, the DNA is TGTGCCAGTACCTTCCGACAGGGAGGCAATCAGCCCCAGCATTTT.

V gene TRBV28 combines with J gene TRBJ2-3; D gene uncertain. Germline V gene data show CDR1 as MDHEN and CDR2 as SYDVKM. The V and J ends lost 6 bases and 8 bases respectively, with 18 bases between them. The CDR3 runs to 14 residues. The CDR3 coding sequence is TGTGCCAGCAGCCCGGGCTTAGCCCCTGGTACGCAGTATTTT. Translation gives CASSPGLAPGTQYF. Full variable domain (outside the CDR3, taken from reference TRBV28 and TRBJ2-3): DVKVTQSSRYLVKRTGEKVFLECVQDMDHENMFWYRQDPGLGLRLIYFSYDVKMKEKGDIPEGYSVSREKKERFSLILESASTNQTSMYLCASSPGLAPGTQYFGPGTRLTVL.